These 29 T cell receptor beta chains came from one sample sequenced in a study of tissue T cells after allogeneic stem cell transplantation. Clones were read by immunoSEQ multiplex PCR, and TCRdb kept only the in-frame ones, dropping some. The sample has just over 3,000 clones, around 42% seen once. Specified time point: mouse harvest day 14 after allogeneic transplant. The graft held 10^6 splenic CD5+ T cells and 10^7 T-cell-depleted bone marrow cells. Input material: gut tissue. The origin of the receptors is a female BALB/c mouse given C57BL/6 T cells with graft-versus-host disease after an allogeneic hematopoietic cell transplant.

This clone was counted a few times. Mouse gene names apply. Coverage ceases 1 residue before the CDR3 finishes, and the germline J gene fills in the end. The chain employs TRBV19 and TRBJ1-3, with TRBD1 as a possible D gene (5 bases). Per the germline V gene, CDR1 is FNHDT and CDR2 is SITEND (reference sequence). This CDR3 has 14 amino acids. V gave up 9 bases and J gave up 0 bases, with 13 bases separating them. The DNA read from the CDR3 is TGTGCCACCTCGCCAGGGTTTTCTGGAAATACGCTCTAT. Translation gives CATSPGFSGNTLY. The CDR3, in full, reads CATSPGFSGNTLYF.

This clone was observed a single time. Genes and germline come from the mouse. This CDR3 reads CASSPWGANTGQLYF. Partial CDR3 DNA: TGTGCCAGCTCTCCCTGGGGGGCAAACACCGGGCAGCTCTAC. V is TRBV12-2 and J is TRBJ2-2, with 8 bases aligning to TRBD2. The CDR3 end lies 1 residue beyond the end of the read and is filled in from the germline J gene. This CDR3 is 15 amino acids long. Germline loops: CDR1 SGHLS, CDR2 HYDKME. Trimming took 2 bases from V and 0 from J; bases not matched to a gene: 1.

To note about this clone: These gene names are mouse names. CDR3 DNA, as far as it was read: TGTGCCAGCAGTCTGTGGGACTGGGGGGTCTATGAACAGTAC. It is translated as CASSLWDWGVYEQY. The entire CDR3 reads CASSLWDWGVYEQYF. The chain uses TRBV24 and TRBJ2-7; 12 nucleotides align to TRBD2. The CDR3 end falls 1 residue outside the read, so it is completed with the germline J gene. The ends lost 1 base at V and 3 bases at J; junction bases unmatched: 1. The CDR3 covers 15 residues. CDR1 is KGHTA and CDR2 is FRNEEI in the germline V gene.

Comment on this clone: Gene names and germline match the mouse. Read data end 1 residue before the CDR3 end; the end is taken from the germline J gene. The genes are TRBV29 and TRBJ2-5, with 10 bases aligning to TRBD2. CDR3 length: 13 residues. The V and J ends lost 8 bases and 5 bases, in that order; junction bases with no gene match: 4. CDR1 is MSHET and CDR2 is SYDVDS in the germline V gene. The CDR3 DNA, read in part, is TGTGCTAGCTCTGGGGGGGCGCGAGACACCCAGTAC. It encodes CASSGGARDTQY. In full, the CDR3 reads CASSGGARDTQYF. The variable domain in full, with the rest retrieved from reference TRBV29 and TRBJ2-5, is DMKVTQMPRYLIKRMGENVLLECGQDMSHETMYWYRQDPGLGLQLIYISYDVDSNSEGDIPKGYRVSRKKREHFSLILDSAKTNQTSVYFCASSGGARDTQYFGPGTRLLVL.

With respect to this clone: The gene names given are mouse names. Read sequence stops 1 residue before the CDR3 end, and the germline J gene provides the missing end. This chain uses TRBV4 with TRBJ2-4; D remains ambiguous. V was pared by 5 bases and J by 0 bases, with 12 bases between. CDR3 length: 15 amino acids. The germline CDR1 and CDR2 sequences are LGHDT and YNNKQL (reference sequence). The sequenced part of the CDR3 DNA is TGTGCCAGCAGCCTCCCCCCAGCAAGTCAAAACACCTTGTAC. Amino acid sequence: CASSLPPASQNTLY. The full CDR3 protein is CASSLPPASQNTLYF. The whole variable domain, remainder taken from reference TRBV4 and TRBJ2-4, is ETAVFQTPNYHVTQVGNEVSFNCKQTLGHDTMYWYKQDSKKLLKIMFSYNNKQLIVNETVPRRFSPQSSDKAHLNLRIKSVEPEDSAVYLCASSLPPASQNTLYFGAGTRLSVL.

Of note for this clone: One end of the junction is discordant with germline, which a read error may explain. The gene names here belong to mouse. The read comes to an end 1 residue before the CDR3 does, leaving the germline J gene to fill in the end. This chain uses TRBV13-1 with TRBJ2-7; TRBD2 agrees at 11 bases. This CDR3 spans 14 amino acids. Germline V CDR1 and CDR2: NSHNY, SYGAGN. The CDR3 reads CASGDWGGSYEQYF. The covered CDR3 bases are TGTGCCAGCGGTGACTGGGGGGGCTCCTATGAACAGTAC.

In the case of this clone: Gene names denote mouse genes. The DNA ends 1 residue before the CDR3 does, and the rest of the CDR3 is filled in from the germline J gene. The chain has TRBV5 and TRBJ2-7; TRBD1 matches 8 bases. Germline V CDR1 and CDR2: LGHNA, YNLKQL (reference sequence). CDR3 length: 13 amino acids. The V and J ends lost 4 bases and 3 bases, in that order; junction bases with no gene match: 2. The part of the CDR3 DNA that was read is TGTGCCAGCAGCCCGGGACAGGTCTATGAACAGTAC. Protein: CASSPGQVYEQY. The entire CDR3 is CASSPGQVYEQYF.

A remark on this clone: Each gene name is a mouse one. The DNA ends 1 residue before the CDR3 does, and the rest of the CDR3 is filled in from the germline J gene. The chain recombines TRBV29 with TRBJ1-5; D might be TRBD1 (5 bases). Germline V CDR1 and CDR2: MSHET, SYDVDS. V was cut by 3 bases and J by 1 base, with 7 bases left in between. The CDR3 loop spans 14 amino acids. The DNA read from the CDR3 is TGTGCTAGCAGTTTGGGGGGAAACAACCAGGCTCCGCTT. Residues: CASSLGGNNQAPL. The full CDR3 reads CASSLGGNNQAPLF.

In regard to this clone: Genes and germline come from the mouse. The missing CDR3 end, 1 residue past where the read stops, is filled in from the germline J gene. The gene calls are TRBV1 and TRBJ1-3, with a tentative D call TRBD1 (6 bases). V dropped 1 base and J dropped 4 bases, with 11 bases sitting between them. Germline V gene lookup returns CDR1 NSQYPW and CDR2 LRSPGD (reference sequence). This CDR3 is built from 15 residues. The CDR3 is CTCSAVWGLGNTLYF. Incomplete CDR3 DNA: TGCACCTGCAGTGCAGTTTGGGGGCTGGGAAATACGCTCTAT.

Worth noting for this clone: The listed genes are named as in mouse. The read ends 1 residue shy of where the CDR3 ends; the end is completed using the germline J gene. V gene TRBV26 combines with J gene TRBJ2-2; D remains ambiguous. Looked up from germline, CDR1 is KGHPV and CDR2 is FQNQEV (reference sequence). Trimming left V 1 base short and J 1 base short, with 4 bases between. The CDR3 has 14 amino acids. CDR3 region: CASSLLGNTGQLYF. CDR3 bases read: TGTGCCAGCAGTCTGTTAGGAAACACCGGGCAGCTCTAC.

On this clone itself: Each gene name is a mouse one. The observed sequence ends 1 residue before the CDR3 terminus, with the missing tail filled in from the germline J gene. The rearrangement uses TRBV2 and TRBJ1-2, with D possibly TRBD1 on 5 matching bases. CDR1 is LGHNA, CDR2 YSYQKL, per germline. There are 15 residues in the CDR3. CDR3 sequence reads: CAAAKRGTSNSDYTF. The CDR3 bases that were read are TGTGCAGCAGCCAAGAGAGGGACCTCAAACTCCGACTACACC. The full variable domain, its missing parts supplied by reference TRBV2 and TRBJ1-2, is DPKIIQKPKYLVAVTGSEKILICEQYLGHNAMYWYRQSAKKPLEFMFSYSYQKLMDNQTASSRFQPQSSKKNHLDLQITALKPDDSATYFCAAAKRGTSNSDYTFGSGTRLLVI.

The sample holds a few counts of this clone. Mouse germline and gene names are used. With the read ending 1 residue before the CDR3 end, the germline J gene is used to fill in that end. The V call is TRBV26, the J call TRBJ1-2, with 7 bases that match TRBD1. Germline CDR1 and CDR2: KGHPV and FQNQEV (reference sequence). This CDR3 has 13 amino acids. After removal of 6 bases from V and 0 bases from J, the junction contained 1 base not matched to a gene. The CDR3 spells CASSQGANSDYTF. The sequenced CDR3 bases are TGTGCCAGCAGCCAGGGGGCAAACTCCGACTACACC.

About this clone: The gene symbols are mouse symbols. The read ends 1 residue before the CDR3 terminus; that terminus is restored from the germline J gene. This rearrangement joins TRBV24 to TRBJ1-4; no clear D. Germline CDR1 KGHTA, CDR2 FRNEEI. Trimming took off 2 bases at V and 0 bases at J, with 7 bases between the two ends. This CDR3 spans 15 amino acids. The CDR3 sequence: CASSLGQISNERLFF. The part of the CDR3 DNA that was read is TGTGCCAGCAGTCTGGGGCAGATTTCCAACGAAAGATTATTT.

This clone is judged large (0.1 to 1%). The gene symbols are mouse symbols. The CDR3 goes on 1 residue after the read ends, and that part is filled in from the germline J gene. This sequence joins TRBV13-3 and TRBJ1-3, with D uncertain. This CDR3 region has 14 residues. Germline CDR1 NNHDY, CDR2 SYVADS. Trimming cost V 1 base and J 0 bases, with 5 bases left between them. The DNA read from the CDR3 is TGTGCCAGCAGTGATCGGGGTTCTGGAAATACGCTCTAT. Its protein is CASSDRGSGNTLY. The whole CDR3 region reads CASSDRGSGNTLYF.

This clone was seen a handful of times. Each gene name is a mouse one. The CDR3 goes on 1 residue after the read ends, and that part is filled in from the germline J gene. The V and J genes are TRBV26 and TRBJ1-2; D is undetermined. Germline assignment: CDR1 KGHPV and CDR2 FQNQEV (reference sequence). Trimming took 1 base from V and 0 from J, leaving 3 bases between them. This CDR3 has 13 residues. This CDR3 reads CASSLFANSDYTF. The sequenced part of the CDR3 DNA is TGTGCCAGCAGTCTGTTTGCAAACTCCGACTACACC.

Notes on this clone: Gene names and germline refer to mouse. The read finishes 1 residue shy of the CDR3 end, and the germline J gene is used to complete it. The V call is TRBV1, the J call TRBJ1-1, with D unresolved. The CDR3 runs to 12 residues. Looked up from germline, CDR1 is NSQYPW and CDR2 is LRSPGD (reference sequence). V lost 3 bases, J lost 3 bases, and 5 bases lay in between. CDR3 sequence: CTCSAPYTEVFF. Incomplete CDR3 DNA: TGCACCTGCAGTGCTCCATACACAGAAGTCTTC.

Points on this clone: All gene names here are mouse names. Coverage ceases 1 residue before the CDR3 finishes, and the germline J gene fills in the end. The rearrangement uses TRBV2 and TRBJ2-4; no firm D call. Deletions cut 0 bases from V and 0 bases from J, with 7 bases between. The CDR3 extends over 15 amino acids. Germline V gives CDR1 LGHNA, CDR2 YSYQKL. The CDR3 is CASSQDLDSQNTLYF. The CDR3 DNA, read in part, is TGTGCCAGCAGCCAAGATCTGGATAGTCAAAACACCTTGTAC.

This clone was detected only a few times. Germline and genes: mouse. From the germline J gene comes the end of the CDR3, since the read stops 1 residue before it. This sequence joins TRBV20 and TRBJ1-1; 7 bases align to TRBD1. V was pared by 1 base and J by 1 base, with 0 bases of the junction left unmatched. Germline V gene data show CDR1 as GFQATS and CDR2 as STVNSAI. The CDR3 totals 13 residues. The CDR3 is CGARGDRNTEVFF. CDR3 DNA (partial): TGTGGTGCTAGGGGGGACAGAAACACAGAAGTCTTC.

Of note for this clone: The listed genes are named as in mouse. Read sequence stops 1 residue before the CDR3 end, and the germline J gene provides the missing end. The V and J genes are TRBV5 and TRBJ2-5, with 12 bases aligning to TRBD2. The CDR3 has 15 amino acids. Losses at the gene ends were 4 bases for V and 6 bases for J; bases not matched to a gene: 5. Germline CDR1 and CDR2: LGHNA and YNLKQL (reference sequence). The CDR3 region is CASSPGLGGRDTQYF. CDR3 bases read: TGTGCCAGCAGCCCGGGACTGGGGGGCCGGGACACCCAGTAC.

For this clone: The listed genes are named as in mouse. CDR3 DNA, as far as it was read: TGTGCCAGCAGTCTGAGGGGGACCTCCGACTACACC. This gives the protein CASSLRGTSDYT. The entire CDR3 protein reads CASSLRGTSDYTF. The chain couples TRBV26 to TRBJ1-2, with TRBD1 as a possible D gene (6 bases). The missing CDR3 end, 1 residue past where the read stops, is filled in from the germline J gene. The V gene's germline CDR1 is KGHPV and CDR2 FQNQEV (reference sequence). This CDR3 is built from 13 residues. The V and J ends lost 2 bases and 4 bases respectively, with 8 bases between them.

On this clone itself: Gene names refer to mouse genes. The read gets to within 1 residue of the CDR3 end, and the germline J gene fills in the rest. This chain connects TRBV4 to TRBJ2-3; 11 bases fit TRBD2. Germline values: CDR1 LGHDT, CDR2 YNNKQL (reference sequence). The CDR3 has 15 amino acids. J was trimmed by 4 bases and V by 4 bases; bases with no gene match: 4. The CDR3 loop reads CASSLDWGATETLYF. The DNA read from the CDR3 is TGTGCCAGCAGCTTGGACTGGGGGGCGACAGAAACGCTGTAT.

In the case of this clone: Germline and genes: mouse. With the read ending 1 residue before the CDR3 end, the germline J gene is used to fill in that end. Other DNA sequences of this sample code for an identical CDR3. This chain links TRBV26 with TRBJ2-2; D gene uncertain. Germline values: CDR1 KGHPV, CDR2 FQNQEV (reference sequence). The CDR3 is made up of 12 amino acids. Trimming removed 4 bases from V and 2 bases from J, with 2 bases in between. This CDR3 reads CASSQNTGQLYF. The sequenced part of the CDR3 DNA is TGTGCCAGCAGTCAGAACACCGGGCAGCTCTAC.

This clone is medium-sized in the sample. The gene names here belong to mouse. The CDR3 DNA, read in part, is TGCACCTGCCGGGGGATTGCTGAGCAGTTC. Encoded protein: CTCRGIAEQF. The whole CDR3 protein reads CTCRGIAEQFF. The chain combines TRBV1 with TRBJ2-1, with D possibly being TRBD1 or TRBD2 (5 bases each). Read coverage stops 1 residue before the CDR3 terminus; the germline J gene supplies the remainder. Germline CDR1 NSQYPW, CDR2 LRSPGD (reference sequence). V gave up 8 bases and J gave up 6 bases, with 8 bases separating them. CDR3 length equals 11 residues. Full variable domain (missing parts from reference TRBV1 and TRBJ2-1): VTLLEQNPRWRLVPRGQAVNLRCILKNSQYPWMSWYQQDLQKQLQWLFTLRSPGDKEVKSLPGADYLATRVTDTELRLQVANMSQGRTLYCTCRGIAEQFFGPGTRLTVL.

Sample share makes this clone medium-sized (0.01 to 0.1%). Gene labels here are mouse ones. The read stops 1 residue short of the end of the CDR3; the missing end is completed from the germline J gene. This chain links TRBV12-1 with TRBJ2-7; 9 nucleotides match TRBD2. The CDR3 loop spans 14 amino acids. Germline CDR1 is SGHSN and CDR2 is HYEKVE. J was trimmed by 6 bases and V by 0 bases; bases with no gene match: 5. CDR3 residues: CASSLRLGDREQYF. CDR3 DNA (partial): TGTGCCAGCTCTCTCCGACTGGGGGATCGTGAACAGTAC.

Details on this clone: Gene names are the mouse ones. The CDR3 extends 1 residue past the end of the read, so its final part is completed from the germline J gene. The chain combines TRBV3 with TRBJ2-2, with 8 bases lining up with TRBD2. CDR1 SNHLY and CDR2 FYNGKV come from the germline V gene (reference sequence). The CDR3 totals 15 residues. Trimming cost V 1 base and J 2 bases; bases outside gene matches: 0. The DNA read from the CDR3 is TGTGCCAGCAGCTTAGTGGGGGGGAACACCGGGCAGCTCTAC. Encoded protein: CASSLVGGNTGQLY. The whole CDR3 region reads CASSLVGGNTGQLYF.

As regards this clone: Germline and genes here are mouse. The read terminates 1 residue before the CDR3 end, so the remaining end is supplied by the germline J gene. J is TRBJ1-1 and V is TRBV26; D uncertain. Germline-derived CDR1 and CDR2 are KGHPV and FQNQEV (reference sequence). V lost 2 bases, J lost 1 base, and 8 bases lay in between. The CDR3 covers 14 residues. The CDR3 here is CASSLEAGNTEVFF. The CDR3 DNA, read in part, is TGTGCCAGCAGTCTGGAGGCAGGGAACACAGAAGTCTTC.

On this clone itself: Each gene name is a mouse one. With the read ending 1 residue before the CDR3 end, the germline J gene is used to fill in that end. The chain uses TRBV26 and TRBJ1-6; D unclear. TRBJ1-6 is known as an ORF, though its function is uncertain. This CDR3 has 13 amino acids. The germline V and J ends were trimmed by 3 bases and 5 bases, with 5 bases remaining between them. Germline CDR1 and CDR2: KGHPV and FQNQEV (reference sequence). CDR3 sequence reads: CASSLQDNSPLYF. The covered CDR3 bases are TGTGCCAGCAGTCTCCAGGATAATTCGCCCCTCTAC.

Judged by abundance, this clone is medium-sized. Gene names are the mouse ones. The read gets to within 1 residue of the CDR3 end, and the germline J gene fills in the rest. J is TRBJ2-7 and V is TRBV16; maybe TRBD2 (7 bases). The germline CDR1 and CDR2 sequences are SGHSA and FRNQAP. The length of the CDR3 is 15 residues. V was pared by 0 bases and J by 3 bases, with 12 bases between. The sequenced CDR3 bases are TGTGCAAGCAGCTTAGATTTGGGGGGCATCTATGAACAGTAC. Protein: CASSLDLGGIYEQY. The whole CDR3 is CASSLDLGGIYEQYF.

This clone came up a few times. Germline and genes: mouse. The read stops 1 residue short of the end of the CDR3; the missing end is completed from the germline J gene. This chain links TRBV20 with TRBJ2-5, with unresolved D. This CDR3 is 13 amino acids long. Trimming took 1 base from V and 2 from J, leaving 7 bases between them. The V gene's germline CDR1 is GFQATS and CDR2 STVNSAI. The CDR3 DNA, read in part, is TGTGGTGCTAGGGCCCAAATCCAAGACACCCAGTAC. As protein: CGARAQIQDTQY. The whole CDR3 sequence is CGARAQIQDTQYF.